These 32 T cell receptor beta chains were all obtained from the same sample, sequenced in a study of shared clonotypes between healthy human individuals. Here immunoSEQ multiplex PCR was the method, and the copy in TCRdb shows in-frame clones only, minus some. The sample shows 2 million to 2.5 million clones, approximately 94% of them seen only once. Sequencing was performed on naive CD4+ T cells sorted from blood. As to subset: CD45RA+ positively selected. All receptors come from a man between 18 and 35 years old in good health.

The rearrangement uses TRBV7-2 and TRBJ1-1; D remains unclear. V lost 5 bases and J lost 8, with 9 bases in between. This CDR3 is built from 11 residues. Germline V gene data show CDR1 as SGHTA and CDR2 as FQGNSA. CDR3 residues: CASSPAMEAFF. Written as DNA, the CDR3 is TGTGCCAGCAGCCCGGCCATGGAAGCTTTCTTT. Together with reference TRBV7-2 and TRBJ1-1, the CDR3 gives the full variable domain: GAGVSQSPSNKVTEKGKDVELRCDPISGHTALYWYRQSLGQGLEFLIYFQGNSAPDKSGLPSDRFSAERTGGSVSTLTIQRTQQEDSAVYLCASSPAMEAFFGQGTRLTVV.

CDR3 bases: TGTGCCAGCTCAGCAGGGCCCCAAGAGACCCAGTACTTC. It is translated as CASSAGPQETQYF. The chain links TRBV18 to TRBJ2-5, with D perhaps matching TRBD1 (5 bases). The CDR3 has 13 residues. Germline-derived CDR1 and CDR2 are KGHSH and LQKENI. The V end lost 5 bases, the J end lost 1 base, and 8 bases lay between the germline ends. Full variable domain (rest looked up from reference TRBV18 and TRBJ2-5): NAGVMQNPRHLVRRRGQEARLRCSPMKGHSHVYWYRQLPEEGLKFMVYLQKENIIDESGMPKERFSAEFPKEGPSILRIQQVVRGDSAAYFCASSAGPQETQYFGPGTRLLVL.

This clone has only one observation. This chain links TRBV6-1 with TRBJ2-1, with D perhaps matching TRBD1 (6 bases). This CDR3 has 13 amino acids. The V and J ends lost 9 bases and 3 bases respectively, with 12 bases between them. Germline CDR1 MNHNS, CDR2 SASEGT. The CDR3 DNA reads as TGTGCCAGTAAATACAGGGACTACAATGAGCAGTTCTTC. It codes for CASKYRDYNEQFF.

As for this clone: Additional DNA sequences in this sample encode the identical CDR3. V and J are TRBV5-4 and TRBJ2-5; TRBD2 might be the D (7 bases). Germline values: CDR1 SGHNT, CDR2 YYREEE (reference sequence). V was clipped by 4 bases and J by 4 bases, with 14 bases between them. The CDR3 runs to 14 residues. The CDR3 sequence is CASSPEGGRETQYF. The CDR3 nucleotides read TGTGCCAGCAGCCCCGAGGGGGGGAGAGAGACCCAGTACTTC.

The chain employs TRBV7-6 and TRBJ2-3; TRBD1 might be the D (6 bases). The germline CDR1 and CDR2 sequences are SGHVS and FNYEAQ. This CDR3 is built from 13 residues. V gave up 4 bases and J gave up 10 bases, with 15 bases separating them. Written as DNA, the CDR3 is TGTGCCAGCAGCTCTTCTTCCCAGGGGCCGCAGTATTTT. It specifies CASSSSSQGPQYF.

The V and J genes are TRBV12-5 and TRBJ2-7; 12 bases fit TRBD2. Germline V gene sequence: CDR1 LGHNT, CDR2 FRNRAP. The V gene end was trimmed by 0 bases and the J gene end by 1 base; junction bases not matched to a gene: 10. CDR3 size: 19 residues. The CDR3 DNA is TGTGCTAGTGGTTTGGTACTCTTCTTGACTAGCGGGAGTTCCTACGAGCAGTACTTC. It codes for CASGLVLFLTSGSSYEQYF.

A single count supports this clone. The genes are TRBV6-1 and TRBJ1-1, with D uncertain. The length of the CDR3 is 16 residues. Trimming removed 3 bases from V and 4 bases from J, with 18 bases in between. The germline V gene encodes CDR1 MNHNS and CDR2 SASEGT. The CDR3 DNA reads TGTGCCAGCAGTGACCAAGGATTTACCTCCCGCACTGAAGCTTTCTTT. Translation: CASSDQGFTSRTEAFF.

This clone was picked up one time. This sequence joins TRBV18 and TRBJ2-7; 9 bases match TRBD1. Germline V gene sequence: CDR1 KGHSH, CDR2 LQKENI. With 0 bases clipped from V and 4 bases from J, the junction kept 7 bases outside the gene matches. This CDR3 has 16 residues. The CDR3 nucleotides are TGTGCCAGCTCACCACCGCGGACAGGGGAGTCTTACGAGCAGTACTTC. Amino acids: CASSPPRTGESYEQYF.

This chain links TRBV6-5 with TRBJ1-2; a weak D match, TRBD1 (6 bases). Trimming cost V 4 bases and J 5 bases, with 14 bases left between them. The germline CDR1 and CDR2 sequences are MNHEY and SVGAGI. There are 14 residues in the CDR3. The chain's CDR3 is CASSSPRTVYGYTF. In DNA, the CDR3 is TGTGCCAGCAGTTCGCCAAGGACAGTTTATGGCTACACCTTC.

This chain's CDR3 is CASEGQGGEKLFF. As DNA, the CDR3 is TGTGCCAGCGAGGGACAGGGGGGTGAAAAACTGTTTTTT. V gene TRBV27 combines with J gene TRBJ1-4; TRBD1 aligns across 11 bases. Unmatched junction bases numbered 3, after V lost 8 bases and J lost 7 bases. The CDR3 loop spans 13 amino acids. CDR1 is MNHEY and CDR2 is SMNVEV in the germline V gene (reference sequence).

This clone has only one observation. The chain employs TRBV28 and TRBJ1-2, with D unresolved. The CDR3 is 15 residues long. Germline CDR1 is MDHEN and CDR2 is SYDVKM. V dropped 3 bases and J dropped 3 bases, with 14 bases sitting between them. CDR3 amino acids: CASSLRVGLDYGYTF. The CDR3 DNA reads TGTGCCAGCAGTTTGAGGGTTGGGTTAGACTATGGCTACACCTTC.

This chain connects TRBV5-1 to TRBJ2-2; 7 bases are shared with TRBD1. CDR1 and CDR2 from the germline V gene are SGHRS and YFSETQ. V was clipped by 5 bases and J by 1 base; unmatched bases: 8. The CDR3 spans 16 residues. The CDR3 region has the DNA TGCGCCAGCAGATCACCCGGGACAGTGAACACCGGGGAGCTGTTTTTT. This codes for CASRSPGTVNTGELFF.

This chain links TRBV4-1 with TRBJ2-3; 11 bases are a match to TRBD2. V was clipped by 4 bases and J by 4 bases; unmatched bases: 7. From germline, CDR1 is MGHRA and CDR2 YSYEKL. The CDR3 contains 16 residues. CDR3 residues: CASSLEASGGPDTQYF. Written as DNA, the CDR3 is TGCGCCAGCAGCCTAGAGGCTAGCGGGGGGCCAGATACGCAGTATTTT.

The chain carries TRBV4-1 and TRBJ1-2; no clear D. The CDR3 totals 15 residues. Germline V gives CDR1 MGHRA, CDR2 YSYEKL. V was clipped by 0 bases and J by 8 bases, with 16 bases between them. The CDR3 sequence is CASSQDGSGPRGYTF. As DNA, the CDR3 is TGCGCCAGCAGCCAAGATGGATCTGGTCCTAGGGGCTACACCTTC.

This clone was counted once. The identical CDR3 is also encoded by other nucleotide sequences in the sample. The chain is built from TRBV4-3 and TRBJ2-1; TRBD2 aligns across 9 bases. J lost 3 bases, V lost 1 base, and 1 base had no gene match. Per the germline V gene, CDR1 is LGHNA and CDR2 is YSLEER. This CDR3 has 15 residues. CDR3 protein: CASSQGLADYNEQFF. In nucleotides, the CDR3 is TGCGCCAGCAGCCAAGGACTAGCGGACTACAATGAGCAGTTCTTC.

In its sample, this clone was seen once. V gene TRBV6-6 combines with J gene TRBJ1-1; D perhaps matches TRBD1 (5 bases). With 5 bases removed from V and 5 bases from J, the gap between germline ends came to 15 bases. CDR1 and CDR2 from the germline V gene are MNHNY and SVGAGI (reference sequence). This CDR3 is 14 amino acids long. For the CDR3, the DNA is TGTGCCAGCAGTCCCCGGTTAGGGGATACTGAAGCTTTCTTT. Translation: CASSPRLGDTEAFF.

The chain links TRBV7-2 to TRBJ2-7; 11 bases line up with TRBD2. Losses at the gene ends were 0 bases for V and 4 bases for J; bases not matched to a gene: 2. This CDR3 region has 15 residues. The germline CDR1 and CDR2 sequences are SGHTA and FQGNSA. The CDR3 here is CASSLATSGMYEQYF. Written as DNA, the CDR3 is TGTGCCAGCAGCTTAGCGACTAGCGGGATGTACGAGCAGTACTTC. Complete variable domain (other parts from reference TRBV7-2 and TRBJ2-7): GAGVSQSPSNKVTEKGKDVELRCDPISGHTALYWYRQSLGQGLEFLIYFQGNSAPDKSGLPSDRFSAERTGGSVSTLTIQRTQQEDSAVYLCASSLATSGMYEQYFGPGTRLTVT.

The chain has TRBV30 and TRBJ2-1; D might be TRBD1 or TRBD2, each matching 7 bases. In germline, CDR1 is GTSNPN, CDR2 SVGIG (reference sequence). The V and J ends lost 7 bases and 4 bases respectively, with 14 bases between them. The CDR3 has 13 residues. CDR3 in amino acids: CASGGVLYNEQFF. In DNA form, the CDR3 reads TGTGCCTCAGGGGGGGTCTTATACAATGAGCAGTTCTTC.

Of note for this clone: The identical CDR3 is also encoded by other nucleotide sequences in the sample. This chain links TRBV2 with TRBJ1-5; possible D gene TRBD1, 5 bases. V gave up 3 bases and J gave up 3 bases, with 9 bases separating them. The CDR3 is 14 amino acids. Germline lookup yields CDR1 SNHLY and CDR2 FYNNEI. CDR3 DNA sequence: TGTGCCAGCAGTGAGGGGGGTAACAATCAGCCCCAGCATTTT. Translating it yields CASSEGGNNQPQHF.

This chain uses TRBV5-1 with TRBJ2-3; tentative D call: TRBD1 (6 bases). The CDR3 covers 15 residues. Per the germline V gene, CDR1 is SGHRS and CDR2 is YFSETQ. Trimming left V 4 bases short and J 5 bases short, with 17 bases between. The CDR3 DNA sequence: TGCGCCAGCAGCGGGCAGGGGCCATCGGTAGATACGCAGTATTTT. Translation: CASSGQGPSVDTQYF.

With respect to this clone: At the DNA level, this CDR3 is encoded by other sequences in the same sample as well. V is TRBV9 and J is TRBJ2-1; no clear D. Germline CDR1 is SGDLS and CDR2 is YYNGEE. Trimming left V 0 bases short and J 2 bases short, with 3 bases between. This CDR3 spans 13 amino acids. For the CDR3, the DNA is TGTGCCAGCAGCGTAGGGACCTACAATGAGCAGTTCTTC. The encoded protein is CASSVGTYNEQFF.

This chain connects TRBV5-1 to TRBJ2-5, with 8 bases lining up with TRBD1. The CDR3 is 12 amino acids. Germline assignment: CDR1 SGHRS and CDR2 YFSETQ. Trimming cost V 5 bases and J 4 bases; bases outside gene matches: 1. The CDR3, as DNA: TGCGCCAGCAGTGGACAGGGAGAGACCCAGTACTTC. Amino acid sequence: CASSGQGETQYF.

The chain joins TRBV18 to TRBJ2-7; no clear D. Trimming left V 5 bases short and J 2 bases short, with 10 bases between. This CDR3 is 13 amino acids long. Germline CDR1 KGHSH, CDR2 LQKENI. The CDR3 sequence is CASSKGGAYEQYF. CDR3 nucleotide sequence: TGTGCCAGCTCAAAAGGCGGCGCCTACGAGCAGTACTTC.

The table lists this clone with a few counts. The chain carries TRBV10-3 and TRBJ2-5, with D maybe TRBD2 (6 bases). Deletions cut 8 bases from V and 5 bases from J, with 12 bases between. The V gene's germline CDR1 is ENHRY and CDR2 SYGVKD. This CDR3 has 12 amino acids. DNA of the CDR3: TGTGCCATCTCCCGAGGAGGGGAGACCCAGTACTTC. Translation gives CAISRGGETQYF.

The V call is TRBV5-1, the J call TRBJ1-6; tentatively, D is TRBD1 (6 bases). Deletions cut 3 bases from V and 6 bases from J, with 13 bases between. Germline loops: CDR1 SGHRS, CDR2 YFSETQ. The CDR3 totals 15 residues. The CDR3 DNA sequence: TGCGCCAGCAGCTCACGGACAGAATCTAATTCACCCCTCCACTTT. Its protein is CASSSRTESNSPLHF. Drawing the rest from reference TRBV5-1 and TRBJ1-6, the complete variable domain is KAGVTQTPRYLIKTRGQQVTLSCSPISGHRSVSWYQQTPGQGLQFLFEYFSETQRNKGNFPGRFSGRQFSNSRSEMNVSTLELGDSALYLCASSSRTESNSPLHFGNGTRLTVT.

This chain connects TRBV6-6 to TRBJ2-5; TRBD1 matches at 7 bases. Germline V gene sequence: CDR1 MNHNY, CDR2 SVGAGI (reference sequence). This CDR3 is built from 15 residues. The ends lost 2 bases at V and 10 bases at J; junction bases unmatched: 13. This chain's CDR3 is CASSYRPDRPGYQYF. The CDR3 DNA reads as TGTGCCAGCAGTTACCGTCCGGACAGGCCCGGGTACCAGTACTTC.

The rearrangement links TRBV5-1 to TRBJ2-7; 11 nucleotides match TRBD2. CDR1 is SGHRS, CDR2 YFSETQ, per germline. CDR3 length: 13 amino acids. Trimming took 0 bases from V and 11 from J; bases not matched to a gene: 4. The CDR3 nucleotides are TGCGCCAGCAGCTTGGGGGGACTAGCGGAGGAGTACTTC. This sequence encodes CASSLGGLAEEYF.

With respect to this clone: The same CDR3 arises from other DNA sequences in this sample as well. The rearrangement joins TRBV2 to TRBJ1-3; D perhaps matches TRBD1 (6 bases). The CDR3 length is 14 residues. Trimming removed 3 bases from V and 1 base from J, with 7 bases in between. Germline V CDR1 and CDR2: SNHLY, FYNNEI. CDR3 loop: CASSDQGSGNTIYF. Here the CDR3 DNA reads TGTGCCAGCAGTGACCAGGGGTCTGGAAACACCATATATTTT.

As regards this clone: The sample carries other DNA sequences with the same CDR3. V gene TRBV7-9 combines with J gene TRBJ1-5; D is perhaps TRBD1 (5 bases). The V end was cut by 6 bases, the J end by 3 bases, with 12 bases between. This CDR3 has 14 residues. Germline V gene data show CDR1 as SEHNR and CDR2 as FQNEAQ (reference sequence). The CDR3, as DNA: TGTGCCAGCAGTTCGGGCAGGGACAATCAGCCCCAGCATTTT. This translates into CASSSGRDNQPQHF.

This clone was counted a single time. V usage is TRBV6-1 and J usage is TRBJ1-2; 9 bases are shared with TRBD1. After removal of 6 bases from V and 8 bases from J, the junction contained 4 bases not matched to a gene. This CDR3 is built from 12 residues. Germline CDR1 is MNHNS and CDR2 is SASEGT. CDR3 amino acids: CASRQGASGYTF. The CDR3 nucleotides are TGTGCCAGCAGACAGGGGGCGAGCGGCTACACCTTC.

The chain is built from TRBV7-2 and TRBJ2-5; tentative D call: TRBD2 (5 bases). CDR3 length: 13 amino acids. Between the trimmed V and J ends, which lost 5 bases and 8 bases, there was a span of 15 bases. Germline CDR1 SGHTA, CDR2 FQGNSA. CDR3 bases: TGTGCCAGCAGCGTTGACGGACCGGGAACCCAGTACTTC. Translated: CASSVDGPGTQYF.

The chain is built from TRBV28 and TRBJ2-2; D assignment may be TRBD1 or TRBD2 (5 bases each). CDR1 is MDHEN and CDR2 is SYDVKM in the germline V gene. Trimming removed 7 bases from V and 1 base from J, with 7 bases in between. The CDR3 spans 13 residues. CDR3 DNA: TGTGCCAGCATGGGGGTGAACACCGGGGAGCTGTTTTTT. This codes for CASMGVNTGELFF.